This paragraph covers one T cell receptor beta chain sequence. The antigen is not known. A much more abundant neighbour one base away suggests this may be a read error. The germline CDR1 and CDR2 sequences are SGHTS and YDEGEE. This CDR3 is 14 amino acids long. The data belong to a study of tumor-infiltrating lymphocytes in primary liver carcinoma. Study observations and caveats: The difference in top-250-clone fraction between tumors and blood was significant, favoring tumors (p = 0.039). Less overlap was seen in tumor-adjacent and tumor-blood pairs than in tumor region pairs.

Reverse transcription of about 0.5 ug total RNA with a constant-region primer produced TCR beta cDNA. ARM-PCR, slightly modified, supplied the TCR beta libraries through three nested multiplex PCR rounds. For roughly 10 cycles apiece, the opening two PCR rounds ran with TRBV1-TRBV30 forward primers and a C-beta reverse primer. TCRdb re-called the multiplex PCR reads with MiXCR, one entry per CDR3 protein. This sample has roughly 200,000 distinct CDR3 sequences, with around 81% found just once. The tissue used was unsorted bulk material of about 17-33 mg. RNA and DNA were co-extracted from it with the AllPrep DNA/RNA mini kit. Subjects presented with primary liver carcinoma managed by surgical resection. Donors were untreated and chronically infected with HBV.

The chain joins TRBV5-8 to TRBJ1-1; D perhaps matches TRBD1 (6 bases). The clonotype comes from a man aged 40-50 years with primary liver carcinoma and hepatitis B virus infection. The sample consisted of tumor tissue from primary liver carcinoma. CDR3 DNA: TGTGCCAGCAGCTTTGGGAGGGGGGACACTCAAGCTTTCTTT. Residues: CASSFGRGDTQAFF.